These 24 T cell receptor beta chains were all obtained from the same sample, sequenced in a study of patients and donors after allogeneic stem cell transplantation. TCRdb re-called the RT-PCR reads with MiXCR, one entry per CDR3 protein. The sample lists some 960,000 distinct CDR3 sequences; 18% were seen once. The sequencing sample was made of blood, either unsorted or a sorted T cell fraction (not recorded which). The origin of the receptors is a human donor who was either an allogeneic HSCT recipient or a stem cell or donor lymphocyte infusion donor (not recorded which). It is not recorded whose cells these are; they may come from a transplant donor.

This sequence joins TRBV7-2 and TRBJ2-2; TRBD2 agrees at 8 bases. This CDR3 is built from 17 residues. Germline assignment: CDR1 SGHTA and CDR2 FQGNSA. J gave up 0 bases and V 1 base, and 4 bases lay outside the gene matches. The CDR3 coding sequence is TGTGCCAGCAGCTTAGTAACGGGGGGGGCGAACACCGGGGAGCTGTTTTTT. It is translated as CASSLVTGGANTGELFF.

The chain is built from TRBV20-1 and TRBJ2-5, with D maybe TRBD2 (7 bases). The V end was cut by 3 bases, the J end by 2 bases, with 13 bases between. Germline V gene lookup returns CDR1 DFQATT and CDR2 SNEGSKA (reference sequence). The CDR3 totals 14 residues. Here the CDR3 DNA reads TGCAGTGCTAGGGAGGGGGGGAGGCAAGAGACCCAGTACTTC. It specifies CSAREGGRQETQYF.

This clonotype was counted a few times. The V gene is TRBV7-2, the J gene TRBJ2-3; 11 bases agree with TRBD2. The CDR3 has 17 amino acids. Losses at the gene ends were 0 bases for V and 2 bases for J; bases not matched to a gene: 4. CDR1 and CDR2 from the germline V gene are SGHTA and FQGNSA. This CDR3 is CASSLAVAGGSTDTQYF. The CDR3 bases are TGTGCCAGCAGCTTAGCAGTAGCGGGGGGGTCCACAGATACGCAGTATTTT. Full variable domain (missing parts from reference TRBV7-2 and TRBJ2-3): GAGVSQSPSNKVTEKGKDVELRCDPISGHTALYWYRQSLGQGLEFLIYFQGNSAPDKSGLPSDRFSAERTGGSVSTLTIQRTQQEDSAVYLCASSLAVAGGSTDTQYFGPGTRLTVL.

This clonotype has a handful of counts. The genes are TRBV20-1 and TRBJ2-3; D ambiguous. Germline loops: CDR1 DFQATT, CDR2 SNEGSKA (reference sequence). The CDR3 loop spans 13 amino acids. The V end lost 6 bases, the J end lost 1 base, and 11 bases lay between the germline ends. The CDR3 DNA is TGCAGTGCCGAGACTGAACGCACAGATACGCAGTATTTT. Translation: CSAETERTDTQYF.

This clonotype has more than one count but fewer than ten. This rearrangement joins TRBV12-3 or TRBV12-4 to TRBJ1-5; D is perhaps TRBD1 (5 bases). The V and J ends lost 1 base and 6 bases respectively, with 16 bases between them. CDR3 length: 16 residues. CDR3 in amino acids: CASSLDNWEGSQPQHF. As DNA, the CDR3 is TGTGCCAGCAGTTTAGATAATTGGGAGGGGAGTCAGCCCCAGCATTTT.

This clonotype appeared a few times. CDR3 amino acids: CSARSGQSSYNEQFF. CDR3 DNA: TGCAGTGCTAGATCCGGACAGTCCTCCTACAATGAGCAGTTCTTC. The chain is built from TRBV20-1 and TRBJ2-1, with D possibly matching TRBD1 (6 bases). In germline, CDR1 is DFQATT, CDR2 SNEGSKA (reference sequence). V dropped 2 bases and J dropped 0 bases, with 11 bases sitting between them. CDR3 size: 15 residues.

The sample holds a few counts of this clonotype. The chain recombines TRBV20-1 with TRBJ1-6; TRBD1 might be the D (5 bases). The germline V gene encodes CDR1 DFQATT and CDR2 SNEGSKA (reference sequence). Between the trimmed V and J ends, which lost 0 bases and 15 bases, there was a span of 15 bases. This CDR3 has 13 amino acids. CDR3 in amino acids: CSARDRAGGDLHF. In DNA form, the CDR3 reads TGCAGTGCTAGAGATCGGGCGGGGGGTGACCTCCACTTT.

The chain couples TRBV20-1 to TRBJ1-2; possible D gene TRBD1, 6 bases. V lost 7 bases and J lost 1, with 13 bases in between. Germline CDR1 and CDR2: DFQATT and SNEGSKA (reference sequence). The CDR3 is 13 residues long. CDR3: CSGGAPGNYGYTF. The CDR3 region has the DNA TGCAGTGGGGGGGCGCCGGGTAACTATGGCTACACCTTC.

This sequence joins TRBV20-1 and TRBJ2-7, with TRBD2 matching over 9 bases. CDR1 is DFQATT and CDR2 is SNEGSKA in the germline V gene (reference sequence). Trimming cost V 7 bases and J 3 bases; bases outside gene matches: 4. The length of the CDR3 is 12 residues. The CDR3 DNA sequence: TGCAGTGTCCGCGGGAGGGACTACGAGCAGTACTTC. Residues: CSVRGRDYEQYF.

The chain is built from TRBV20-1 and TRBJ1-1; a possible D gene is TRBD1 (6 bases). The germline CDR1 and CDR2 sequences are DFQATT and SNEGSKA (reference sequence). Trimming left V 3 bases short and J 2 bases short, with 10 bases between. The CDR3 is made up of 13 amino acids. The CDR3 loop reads CSASRQANTEAFF. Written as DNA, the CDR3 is TGCAGTGCTAGTAGACAGGCTAACACTGAAGCTTTCTTT.

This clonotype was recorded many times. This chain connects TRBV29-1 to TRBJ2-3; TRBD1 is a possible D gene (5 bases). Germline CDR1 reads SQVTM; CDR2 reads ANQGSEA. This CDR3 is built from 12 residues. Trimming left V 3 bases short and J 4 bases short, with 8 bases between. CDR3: CSVDRVADTQYF. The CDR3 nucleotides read TGCAGCGTTGACAGGGTTGCAGATACGCAGTATTTT.

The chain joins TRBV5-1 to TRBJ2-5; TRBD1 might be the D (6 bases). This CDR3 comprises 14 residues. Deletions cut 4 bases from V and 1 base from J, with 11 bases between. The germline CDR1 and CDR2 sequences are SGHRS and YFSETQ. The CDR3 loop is CASSKGHPQETQYF. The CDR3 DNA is TGCGCCAGCAGCAAGGGACACCCCCAAGAGACCCAGTACTTC.

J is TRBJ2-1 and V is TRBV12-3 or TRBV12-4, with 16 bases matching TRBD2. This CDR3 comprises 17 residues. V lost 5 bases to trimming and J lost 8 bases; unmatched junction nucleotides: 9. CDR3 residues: CASSTPGTSGGAHEQFF. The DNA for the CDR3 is TGTGCCAGCAGTACCCCCGGGACTAGCGGGGGGGCGCATGAGCAGTTCTTC.

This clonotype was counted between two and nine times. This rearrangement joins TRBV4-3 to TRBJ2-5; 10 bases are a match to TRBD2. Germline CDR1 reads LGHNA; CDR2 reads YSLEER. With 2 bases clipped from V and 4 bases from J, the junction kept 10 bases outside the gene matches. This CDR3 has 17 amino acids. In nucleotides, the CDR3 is TGCGCCAGCAGCCAACTAGCTAGCGGGGGAATCGGAGAGACCCAGTACTTC. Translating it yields CASSQLASGGIGETQYF.

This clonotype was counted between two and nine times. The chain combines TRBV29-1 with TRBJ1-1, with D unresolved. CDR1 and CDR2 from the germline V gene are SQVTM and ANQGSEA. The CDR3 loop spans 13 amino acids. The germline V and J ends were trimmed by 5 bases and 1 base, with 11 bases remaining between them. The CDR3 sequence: CSVLYGRNTEAFF. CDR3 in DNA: TGCAGCGTTTTATACGGCCGGAACACTGAAGCTTTCTTT.

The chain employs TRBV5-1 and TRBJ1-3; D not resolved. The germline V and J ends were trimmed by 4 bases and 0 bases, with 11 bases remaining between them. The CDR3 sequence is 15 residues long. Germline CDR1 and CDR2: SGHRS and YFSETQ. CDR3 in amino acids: CASSHGRDSGNTIYF. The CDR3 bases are TGCGCCAGCAGCCATGGACGAGACTCTGGAAACACCATATATTTT. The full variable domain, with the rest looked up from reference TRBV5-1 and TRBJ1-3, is KAGVTQTPRYLIKTRGQQVTLSCSPISGHRSVSWYQQTPGQGLQFLFEYFSETQRNKGNFPGRFSGRQFSNSRSEMNVSTLELGDSALYLCASSHGRDSGNTIYFGEGSWLTVV.

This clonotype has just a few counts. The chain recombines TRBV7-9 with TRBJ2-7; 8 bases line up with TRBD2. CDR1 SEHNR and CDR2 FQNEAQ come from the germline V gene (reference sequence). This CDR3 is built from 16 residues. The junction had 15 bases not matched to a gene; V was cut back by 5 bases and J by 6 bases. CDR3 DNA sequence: TGTGCCAGCAGCAAGGCTCTAGCGGGCTTGATTGTCGAGCAGTACTTC. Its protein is CASSKALAGLIVEQYF.

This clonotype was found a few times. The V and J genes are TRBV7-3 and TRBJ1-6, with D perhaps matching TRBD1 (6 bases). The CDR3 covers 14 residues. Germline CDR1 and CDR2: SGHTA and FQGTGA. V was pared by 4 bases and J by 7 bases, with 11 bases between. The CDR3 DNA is TGTGCCAGCAGCTCGGGACACCTGAATTCACCCCTCCACTTT. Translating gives CASSSGHLNSPLHF.

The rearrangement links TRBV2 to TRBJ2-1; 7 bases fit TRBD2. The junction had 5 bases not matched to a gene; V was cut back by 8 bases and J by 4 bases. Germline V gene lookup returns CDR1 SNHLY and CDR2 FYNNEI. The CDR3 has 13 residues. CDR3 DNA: TGTGCCAGCCGGGGGGTTAATTACAATGAGCAGTTCTTC. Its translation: CASRGVNYNEQFF.

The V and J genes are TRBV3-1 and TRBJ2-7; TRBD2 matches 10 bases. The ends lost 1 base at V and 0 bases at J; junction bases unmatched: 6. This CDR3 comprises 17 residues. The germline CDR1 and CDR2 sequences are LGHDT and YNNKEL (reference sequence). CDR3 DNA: TGTGCCAGCAGCCAAGGACTAGCGGGCGCAAGCTCCTACGAGCAGTACTTC. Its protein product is CASSQGLAGASSYEQYF.

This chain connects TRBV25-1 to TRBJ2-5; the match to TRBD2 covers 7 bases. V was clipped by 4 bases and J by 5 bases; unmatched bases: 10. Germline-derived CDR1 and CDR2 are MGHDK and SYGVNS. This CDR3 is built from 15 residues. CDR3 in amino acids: CASSGGRGRGETQYF. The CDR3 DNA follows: TGTGCCAGCAGTGGCGGGAGAGGCCGCGGGGAGACCCAGTACTTC.

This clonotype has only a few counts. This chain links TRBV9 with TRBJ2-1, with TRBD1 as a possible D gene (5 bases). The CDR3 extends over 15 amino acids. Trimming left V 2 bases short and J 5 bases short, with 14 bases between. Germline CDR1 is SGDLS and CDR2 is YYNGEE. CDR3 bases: TGTGCCAGCAGCGTGGACATTACCCCCCACAATGAGCAGTTCTTC. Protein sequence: CASSVDITPHNEQFF.

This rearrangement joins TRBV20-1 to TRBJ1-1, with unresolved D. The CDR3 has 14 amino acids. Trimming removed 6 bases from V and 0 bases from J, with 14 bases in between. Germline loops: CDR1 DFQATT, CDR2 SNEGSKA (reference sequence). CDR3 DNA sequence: TGCAGTGCCCGACCACCGGGATTGAACACTGAAGCTTTCTTT. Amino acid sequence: CSARPPGLNTEAFF.

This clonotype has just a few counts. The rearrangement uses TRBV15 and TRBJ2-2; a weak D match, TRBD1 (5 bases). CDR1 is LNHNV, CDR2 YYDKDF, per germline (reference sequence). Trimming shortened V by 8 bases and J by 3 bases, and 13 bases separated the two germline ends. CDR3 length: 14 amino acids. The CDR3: CATSTWGYTGELFF. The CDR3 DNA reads TGTGCCACCTCAACCTGGGGCTACACCGGGGAGCTGTTTTTT.